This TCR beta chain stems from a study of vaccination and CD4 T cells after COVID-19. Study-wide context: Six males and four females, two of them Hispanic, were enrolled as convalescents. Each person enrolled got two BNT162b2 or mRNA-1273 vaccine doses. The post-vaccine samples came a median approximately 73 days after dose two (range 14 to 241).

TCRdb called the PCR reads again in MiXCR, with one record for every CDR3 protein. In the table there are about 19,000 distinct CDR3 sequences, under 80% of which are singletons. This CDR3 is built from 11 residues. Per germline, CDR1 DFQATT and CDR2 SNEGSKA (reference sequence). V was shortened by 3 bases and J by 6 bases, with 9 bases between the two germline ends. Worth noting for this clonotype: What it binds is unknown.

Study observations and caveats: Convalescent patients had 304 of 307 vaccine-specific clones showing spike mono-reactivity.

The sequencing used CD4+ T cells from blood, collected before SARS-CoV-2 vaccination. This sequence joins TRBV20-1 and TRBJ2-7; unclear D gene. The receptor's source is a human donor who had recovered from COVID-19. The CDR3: CSASTSLEQYF. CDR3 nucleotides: TGCAGTGCTAGCACGTCGCTCGAGCAGTACTTC.